This T cell receptor (beta chain) was captured by sequencing in a study of T-cell reconstitution after alpha-beta-depleted transplantation in children. Germline CDR1 reads MNHEY; CDR2 reads SMNVEV (reference sequence). The CDR3 contains 13 residues. J gave up 4 bases and V 4 bases, and 4 bases lay outside the gene matches. Preparing the TCRbeta library involved the use of unique molecular identifiers. Each CDR3 protein is one row after TCRdb ran MiXCR on the PCR reads. The profile shows some 310,000 distinct CDR3 sequences, approximately 23% of them singletons. With respect to this clonotype: The antigen is unknown.

Overall study findings and caveats: From newly produced T cells came most of the T-cell counts and diversity one year after transplant. The origin of alpha-beta T cells about two months after transplant was reportedly several hundred expanded graft clones. Diversity of TCRbeta at day 60 was high in some patients, arising from surviving recipient T cells and thymic progenitors.

V usage is TRBV27 and J usage is TRBJ2-7; 7 nucleotides line up with TRBD2. The sample consisted of PBMCs, mostly from graft donor cells, taken 180 days after TCRalphabeta/CD19-depleted stem cell transplant. This clonotype was sampled from a male patient aged 10-17 years who had a stem cell transplant for acute lymphoblastic leukemia, so the T cells may come from the graft donor. The CDR3 is CASSWAGEYEQYF. The CDR3 bases are TGTGCCAGCAGTTGGGCGGGAGAGTACGAGCAGTACTTC.